Below, 5 T cell receptor beta chains from the same sample are listed, as sequenced in a study of T cells in Graves' hyperthyroidism and ophthalmopathy. TCR beta CDR3 regions were amplified from RNA transcripts. The primer set for the first-round RT-PCR of the TCR CDR3 was HTBI. TCRdb used MiXCR to reprocess the multiplex PCR reads, holding one entry per CDR3 protein. Here the sample spans hundreds of thousands of distinct CDR3 sequences, roughly 20% being singletons. Material for sequencing was blood. The origin of the receptors is a man aged 25 to 45 with Graves' ophthalmopathy.

The rearrangement links TRBV11-3 to TRBJ2-7; a possible D gene is TRBD2 (5 bases). V gave up 1 base and J gave up 4 bases, with 8 bases separating them. The CDR3 extends over 13 amino acids. CDR1 and CDR2 from the germline V gene are SGHNT and YENEEA. The CDR3 loop reads CASSLAGRYEQYF. The CDR3 nucleotides are TGTGCCAGCAGCTTAGCGGGAAGGTACGAGCAGTACTTC.

The CDR3 bases are TGTGCCAGCAGTGAATACAGACAAGAGACCCAGTACTTC. Translated, it gives CASSEYRQETQYF. The chain carries TRBV25-1 and TRBJ2-5; D gene ambiguous. Germline values: CDR1 MGHDK, CDR2 SYGVNS. Between the trimmed V and J ends, which lost 0 bases and 2 bases, there was a span of 4 bases. CDR3 length: 13 residues. The full variable domain, its missing parts supplied by reference TRBV25-1 and TRBJ2-5, is EADIYQTPRYLVIGTGKKITLECSQTMGHDKMYWYQQDPGMELHLIHYSYGVNSTEKGDLSSESTVSRIRTEHFPLTLESARPSHTSQYLCASSEYRQETQYFGPGTRLLVL.

In its sample, this clonotype was seen many times. The chain uses TRBV30 and TRBJ2-2; D remains unclear. The germline gives CDR1 GTSNPN, CDR2 SVGIG (reference sequence). V was trimmed by 4 bases and J by 1 base, leaving 7 bases between them. There are 13 residues in the CDR3. The CDR3 loop reads CAWTQRNTGELFF. The CDR3 DNA is TGTGCCTGGACCCAGCGGAACACCGGGGAGCTGTTTTTT.

This clonotype was counted at least ten times. The rearrangement uses TRBV28 and TRBJ1-5, with no clear D. Looked up from germline, CDR1 is MDHEN and CDR2 is SYDVKM. The CDR3 has 14 residues. Trimming took off 5 bases at V and 9 bases at J, with 17 bases between the two ends. As DNA, the CDR3 is TGTGCCAGCAGTCCATACGTTCCTGTTGGGCCCCAGCATTTT. Its translation is CASSPYVPVGPQHF.

The chain uses TRBV20-1 and TRBJ1-2; 9 positions match TRBD1. Germline V gene data show CDR1 as DFQATT and CDR2 as SNEGSKA (reference sequence). The CDR3 loop spans 15 amino acids. With V trimmed by 1 base and J by 2 bases, 5 bases remained unmatched. CDR3 region: CSARGYRGRNYGYTF. The CDR3 region has the DNA TGCAGTGCTAGAGGTTACAGGGGGCGCAACTATGGCTACACCTTC.